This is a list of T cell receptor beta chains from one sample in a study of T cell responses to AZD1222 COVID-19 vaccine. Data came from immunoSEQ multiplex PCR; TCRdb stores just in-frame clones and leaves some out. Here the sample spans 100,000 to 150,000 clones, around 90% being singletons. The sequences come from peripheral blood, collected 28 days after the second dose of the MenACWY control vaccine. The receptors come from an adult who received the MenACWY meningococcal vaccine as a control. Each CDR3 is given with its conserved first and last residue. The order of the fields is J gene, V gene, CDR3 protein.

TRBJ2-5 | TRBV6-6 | CASSYRSGRVETQYF
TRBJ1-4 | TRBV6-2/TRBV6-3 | CASSYSGGPEEKLFF
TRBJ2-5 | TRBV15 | CATSRDDRVQETQYF
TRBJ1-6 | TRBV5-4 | CASSLVESSPLHF
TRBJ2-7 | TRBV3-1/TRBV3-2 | CASSQTRYEQYF
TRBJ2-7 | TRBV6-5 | CAGGSGGSSYEQYF
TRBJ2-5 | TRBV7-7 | CASSFRPPQGQGQETQYF
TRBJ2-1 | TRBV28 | CASSLRGTYNEQFF
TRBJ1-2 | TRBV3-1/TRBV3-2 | CASSQKGGGYTF
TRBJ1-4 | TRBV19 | CASSIVQGAREKLFF
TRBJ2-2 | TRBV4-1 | CASSQDFNTGELFF
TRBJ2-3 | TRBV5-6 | CASSRHPGLAGEDTQYF
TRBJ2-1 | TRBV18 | CASSPDLYNEQFF
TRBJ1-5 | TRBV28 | CAQSKLGGDQPQHF
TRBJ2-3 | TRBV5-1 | CASSSVTDTQYF
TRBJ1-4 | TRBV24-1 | CATSDSQGAVEKLFF
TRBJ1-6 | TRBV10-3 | CAINDGTGGSPLHF
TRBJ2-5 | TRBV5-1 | CASSLGGTQETQYF
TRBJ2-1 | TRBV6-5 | CASSTESYNEQFF
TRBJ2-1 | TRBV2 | CASSWAQARYNEQFF
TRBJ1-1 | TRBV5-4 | CASSAVGTGYAFF
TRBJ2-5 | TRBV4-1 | CASSQDPGPQTKTQYF
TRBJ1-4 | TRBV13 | CASSSQNEKLFF
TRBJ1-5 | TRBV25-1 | CASRAGTGARQPQHF
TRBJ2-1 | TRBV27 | CASSTTGTGPYNEQFF
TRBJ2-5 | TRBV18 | CASSPGRSGETQYF
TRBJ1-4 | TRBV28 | CASRSGGQGNEKLFF
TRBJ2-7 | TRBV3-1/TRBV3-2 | CASSQVTPGLYYEQYF
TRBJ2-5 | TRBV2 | CASRATGGPGETQYF
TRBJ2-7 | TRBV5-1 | CASSLGQGPYEQYF
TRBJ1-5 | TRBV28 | CASSLRGQGYQPQHF
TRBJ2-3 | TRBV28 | CASSSKGQGFRDTQYF